The T cell receptor beta chain under discussion was sequenced for a study of vaccination and CD4 T cells after COVID-19. For the study at large: The peptides that stimulated the cells were overlapping spike peptides from SARS-CoV-2, HCoV-NL63, HCoV-OC43 and HCoV-229E.

The V end lost 5 bases, the J end lost 0 bases, and 12 bases lay between the germline ends. This CDR3 is 15 amino acids long. CDR1 LNHDA and CDR2 SQIVND come from the germline V gene (reference sequence). Treatment described: 10-day PBMC culture with coronavirus spike peptide pools or control peptides (ViraFEST assay). CD4+ T cells of the unexposed donor were collected before the COVID-19 pandemic (2011-2018). This clonotype was found once. Its cognate antigen is unknown. An Oncomine TCR Beta short-read assay was used to sequence the DNA from cultured CD4+ T cells. Scientists extracted genomic DNA from CD4+ T cells grown in culture. In TCRdb, the PCR reads were re-called with MiXCR into one record per CDR3 protein. The table lists 5,000 to 7,500 distinct CDR3 sequences, 25% to 30% of them singletons.

The receptor comes from a human donor in good health. Sequencing was carried out using CD4+ T cells from blood, cultured in vitro. The chain uses TRBV19 and TRBJ2-3; D may be TRBD1 or TRBD2 (5 bases each). DNA for the CDR3: TGTGCCAGTAGTCCCGGGACGGTCAGCACAGATACGCAGTATTTT. Protein product: CASSPGTVSTDTQYF.